The rows below give T cell receptor beta chains drawn from one sample of a study of patients and donors after allogeneic stem cell transplantation. From the RT-PCR reads, TCRdb called clonotypes with MiXCR, one entry per CDR3 protein. Of approximately 410,000 distinct CDR3 sequences in the sample, 16% are singletons; the top ten hold around 7.9%. Material for sequencing was blood, either unsorted or a sorted T cell fraction (not recorded which). Every receptor here comes from a human donor who was either an allogeneic HSCT recipient or a stem cell or donor lymphocyte infusion donor (not recorded which). It is not recorded whose cells these are; they may come from a transplant donor. The CDR3 runs from the conserved cysteine through the conserved F or W. The order of the fields is D gene, J gene, clone size, V gene, CDR3 DNA, CDR3 protein. The D gene is left open where the match is weak. Size values are once, few and many counts, or a class for expanded clones, and some rows have none.

>-|TRBJ1-1|few|TRBV2
TGTGCCAGGACGACCGGGACGAACACTGAAGCTTTCTTT
CARTTGTNTEAFF
>TRBD2|TRBJ2-4|-|TRBV2
TGTGCCAGCAGGTCCAGGCTCGCGGGAGGGCGGGAGGACATTCAGTACTTC
CASRSRLAGGREDIQYF
>-|TRBJ1-2|few|TRBV19
TGTGCCAGTAGTATAAGGCACAGTAACTATGGCTACACCTTC
CASSIRHSNYGYTF
>-|TRBJ2-1|few|TRBV27
TGTGCCAGCAGTCAGACTTCCCCTTCCTACAATGAGCAGTTCTTC
CASSQTSPSYNEQFF
>TRBD1|TRBJ1-1|few|TRBV18
TGTGCCAGCTCACCTCTCCTACACAGGGGCCAACAAAACACTGAAGCTTTCTTT
CASSPLLHRGQQNTEAFF
>-|TRBJ2-3|-|TRBV7-3
TGTGCCAGCAGCTTAACTTTTAGCACAGATACGCAGTATTTT
CASSLTFSTDTQYF
>-|TRBJ1-1|many|TRBV30
TGTGCCTGGACCGGGGGCAGCACTGAAGCTTTCTTT
CAWTGGSTEAFF
>-|TRBJ2-7|few|TRBV3-1
TGTGCCAGCAGCCGAACAATCCTACAGGTTCCCATCTCCTACGAGCAGTACTTC
CASSRTILQVPISYEQYF
>-|TRBJ1-1|-|TRBV3-1
TGTGCCAGCAGCCAGTCTTGGGAGATGAACACTGAAGCTTTCTTT
CASSQSWEMNTEAFF
>-|TRBJ2-1|few|TRBV6-2/TRBV6-3
TGTGCCAGCCGCCGACTACCAGTCTACAATGAGCAGTTCTTC
CASRRLPVYNEQFF
>TRBD1|TRBJ1-4|few|TRBV5-5
TGTGCCAGCAGCTTGGCGGGACAGGAGGAAAAACTGTTTTTT
CASSLAGQEEKLFF
>TRBD1|TRBJ1-6|few|TRBV20-1
TGCAGTGCCAGGACAGGGTTTAATTCACCCCTCCACTTT
CSARTGFNSPLHF
>-|TRBJ2-1|-|TRBV7-9
TGTGCCAGCAGCTTAAGGCAAGACGAAGAGCAGTTCTTC
CASSLRQDEEQFF
>TRBD2|TRBJ2-5|many|TRBV10-3
TGTGCCATCAGTGTTGGGACTAGCGGGAGGACCCGAGAGACCCAGTACTTC
CAISVGTSGRTRETQYF
>-|TRBJ2-2|many|TRBV4-1
TGCGCCAGCAGCCAAGAGAATATCGGGGAGCTGTTTTTT
CASSQENIGELFF
>-|TRBJ2-7|-|TRBV7-2
TGTGCCAGCAGCTTAAAAAGGGGGAACGGCGAGCAGTACTTC
CASSLKRGNGEQYF
>-|TRBJ1-2|many|TRBV12-3/TRBV12-4
TGTGCCAGCAGTTTAAATGGGCAGGGAGGCTACACCTTC
CASSLNGQGGYTF
>-|TRBJ2-4|few|TRBV15
TGTGCCACCAGCAGACTTGGGTTGGGCATTCAGTACTTC
CATSRLGLGIQYF
>TRBD2|TRBJ2-1|few|TRBV7-2
TGTGCCAGCAGCTCGGGACTAGCAGCCGTCCACAATGAGCAGTTCTTC
CASSSGLAAVHNEQFF
>TRBD1|TRBJ1-5|-|TRBV29-1
TGCAGCGTTGAAGAAACCAGGGGGTACCAGCATTTT
CSVEETRGYQHF
>TRBD1|TRBJ2-2|few|TRBV5-1
TGCGCCAGCAGTTGGACAGGGCGGAGCACCGGGGAGCTGTTTTTT
CASSWTGRSTGELFF
>-|TRBJ1-5|-|TRBV21-1
TGTGCCAGCGAAAGGGCAGGGCCTCAGCCCCAGCATTTT
CASERAGPQPQHF
>-|TRBJ2-3|many|TRBV4-2
TGTGCCAGCAGCCCCCGGGACCAAGCTCGAGATACGCAGTATTTT
CASSPRDQARDTQYF
>-|TRBJ2-7|few|TRBV16
TGTGCCAGCAGCCAAGATAGGATCCAGGCCTACGAGCAGTACTTC
CASSQDRIQAYEQYF
>TRBD2|TRBJ2-1|few|TRBV2
TGTGCCAGCAATAGGGGGCTGGCGGGAGGGTACAATGAGCAGTTCTTC
CASNRGLAGGYNEQFF
>-|TRBJ1-1|-|TRBV6-2/TRBV6-3
TGTGCCAGCAGTTATAACTTCGTGTCGACTGAAGCTTTCTTT
CASSYNFVSTEAFF
>-|TRBJ2-5|-|TRBV9
TGTGCCAGCAGCGTAGGTGACGGGGTGCAGTACTTC
CASSVGDGVQYF
>TRBD2|TRBJ2-7|-|TRBV20-1
TGCAGTGCTAGAAAAGGTTCGGGGGGGGCCTACGAGCAGTACTTC
CSARKGSGGAYEQYF
>TRBD1|TRBJ1-5|many|TRBV20-1
TGCAGTGCTAGACCGTCCTCGGACAGGGGGCTTTATAGCAATCAGCCCCAGCATTTT
CSARPSSDRGLYSNQPQHF
>-|TRBJ2-7|-|TRBV29-1
TGCAGCGTTGGACACGACGAGCAGTACTTC
CSVGHDEQYF
>TRBD1|TRBJ2-1|-|TRBV15
TGTGCCACCAGCAGAGGGACAGGGTGGGGCAATGAGCAGTTCTTC
CATSRGTGWGNEQFF
>-|TRBJ2-7|few|TRBV30
TGTGCCTGGAGTCGGACATCCTCCTACGAGCAGTACTTC
CAWSRTSSYEQYF
>-|TRBJ1-1|few|TRBV4-2
TGTGCCAGCAGCGCCACCGGAACGGTGAACACTGAAGCTTTCTTT
CASSATGTVNTEAFF
>TRBD2|TRBJ2-1|-|TRBV7-9
TGTGCCAGCAGCTTTTCCAGCGGGAGAGCGGGTAATGAGCAGTTCTTC
CASSFSSGRAGNEQFF
>TRBD1|TRBJ1-5|-|TRBV4-1
TGCGCCAGCAGCCGATCTGTAGGACAGGGCACCAATCAGCCCCAGCATTTT
CASSRSVGQGTNQPQHF
>-|TRBJ2-3|few|TRBV20-1
TGCAGTGCTAGCCCAGATCGAGCAGATACGCAGTATTTT
CSASPDRADTQYF
>-|TRBJ2-2|many|TRBV29-1
TGCAGCGTTGACGGGGACCCCACCGGGGAGCTGTTTTTT
CSVDGDPTGELFF
>-|TRBJ2-5|many|TRBV4-1
TGCGCCAGCAGCCAAGATATAGGCGGGAAGTGGGAGACCCAGTACTTC
CASSQDIGGKWETQYF
>-|TRBJ2-1|-|TRBV6-5
TGTGCCAGCAGTTCCCCCGAAAAGGTCCCGGTGGATGAGCAGTTCTTC
CASSSPEKVPVDEQFF
>-|TRBJ2-7|once|TRBV5-6
TGTGCCAGCAGCTTGTCGCAGGAGTGGACCTACGAGCAGTACTTC
CASSLSQEWTYEQYF
>-|TRBJ2-1|-|TRBV20-1
TGCAGTGCTAGGGGGGTGCTAGCAGAGCACAATCGAAATGAGCAGTTCTTC
CSARGVLAEHNRNEQFF
>-|TRBJ1-2|few|TRBV11-3
TGTGCCAGCAGCTTCCCCTCGGGCGGCTACACCTTC
CASSFPSGGYTF
>-|TRBJ2-2|-|TRBV10-3
TGTGCCATCAGTCGGACCTCGAACACCGGGGAGCTGTTTTTT
CAISRTSNTGELFF
>-|TRBJ2-7|-|TRBV6-2/TRBV6-3
TGTGCCAGCGCCCAGTGGGCCGGGGAGCAGTACTTC
CASAQWAGEQYF
>TRBD1|TRBJ2-7|few|TRBV19
TGTGCCAGTAGTGGGACAGGCGTTCCCTCCTACGAGCAGTACTTC
CASSGTGVPSYEQYF
>TRBD1|TRBJ1-2|-|TRBV6-2/TRBV6-3
TGTGCCAGCAGTCGGGGGACAGACAGATATGGCTACACCTTC
CASSRGTDRYGYTF
>TRBD2|TRBJ2-1|-|TRBV20-1
TGCAGTGCTTCCGGGACTAGAGGGACCCATGAGCAGTTCTTC
CSASGTRGTHEQFF
>-|TRBJ2-7|many|TRBV12-3/TRBV12-4
TGTGCCAGCAGTTTAGGTCGGTCGCAGGGGCAGTACTTC
CASSLGRSQGQYF
>-|TRBJ2-1|many|TRBV6-5
TGTGCCAGCAGTTACTCGAGGGGGGGAGGCGATGAGCAGTTCTTC
CASSYSRGGGDEQFF
>-|TRBJ2-1|-|TRBV15
TGTGCCACCACGGAGATAGGGTACAATGAGCAGTTCTTC
CATTEIGYNEQFF
>TRBD2|TRBJ2-2|-|TRBV2
TGTGCCAGCAGAGGGACGGGGGGGAACACCGGGGAGCTGTTTTTT
CASRGTGGNTGELFF